Sequencing of this T cell receptor beta chain was carried out in a study of a mutant IDH1 vaccine in newly diagnosed glioma. Findings and caveats of the study: Vaccination induced immune responses in over 85% of patients. Whatever changes occurred in top peripheral T cell clonotypes seemed unrelated to pseudoprogression.

CDR1 is KGHSH, CDR2 LQKENI, per germline. Trimming took off 3 bases at V and 9 bases at J, with 17 bases between the two ends. The CDR3 runs 14 residues. The assay was immunoSEQ multiplex PCR, and TCRdb's table has in-frame clones only and misses some. Here the sample spans 90,000 to 95,000 clones, 80% to 90% being singletons. About this clone itself: Its cognate antigen is unknown.

Stated time point: baseline, week 1 (first vaccination visit). Treatment noted: pre-vaccination baseline after standard-of-care therapy. Sequences were derived from PBMCs, sampled from a glioma patient treated with radiotherapy, temozolomide or both. The chain uses TRBV18 and TRBJ1-1; no firm D call. The receptor comes from a woman between 45 and 65 years old with glioma. The CDR3 DNA is TGTGCCAGCTCACCCTCCGTAGATAGTTTGAAAGCTTTCTTT. As protein: CASSPSVDSLKAFF.